The T cell receptor beta chain under discussion was sequenced for a study of CD8 T cells in ankylosing spondylitis. The sample holds many counts of this clonotype. TCRdb independently ran MiXCR on the 5' RACE reads; one entry per CDR3 protein. The sample consists of around 230,000 distinct CDR3 sequences, approximately 7.6% of them appearing once. Trimming removed 0 bases from V and 9 bases from J, with 6 bases in between. Per the germline V gene, CDR1 is SGHRS and CDR2 is YFSETQ. This CDR3 has 11 amino acids. This TCR was recovered from a female donor with ankylosing spondylitis or in good health (not recorded which). The chain uses TRBV5-1 and TRBJ1-1; D gene unclear. Sample: blood, either unsorted or a sorted T cell fraction (not recorded which). CDR3 nucleotides: TGCGCCAGCAGCTTGGGTGATAAAGCTTTCTTT. Residues: CASSLGDKAFF.